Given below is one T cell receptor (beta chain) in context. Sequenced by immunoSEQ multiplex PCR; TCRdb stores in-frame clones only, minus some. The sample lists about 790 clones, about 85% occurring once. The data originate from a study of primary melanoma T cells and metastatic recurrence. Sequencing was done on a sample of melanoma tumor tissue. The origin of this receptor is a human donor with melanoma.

Written as DNA, the CDR3 is TGCAGCGCAACGAGGGACGGTGGCCAAGAGACCCAGTACTTC. Translated, it gives CSATRDGGQETQYF. V usage is TRBV29-1 and J usage is TRBJ2-5; D possibly uses TRBD1 or TRBD2 (5 bases each). V gave up 7 bases and J gave up 1 base, with 16 bases separating them. Per the germline V gene, CDR1 is SQVTM and CDR2 is ANQGSEA. The CDR3 has 14 residues.